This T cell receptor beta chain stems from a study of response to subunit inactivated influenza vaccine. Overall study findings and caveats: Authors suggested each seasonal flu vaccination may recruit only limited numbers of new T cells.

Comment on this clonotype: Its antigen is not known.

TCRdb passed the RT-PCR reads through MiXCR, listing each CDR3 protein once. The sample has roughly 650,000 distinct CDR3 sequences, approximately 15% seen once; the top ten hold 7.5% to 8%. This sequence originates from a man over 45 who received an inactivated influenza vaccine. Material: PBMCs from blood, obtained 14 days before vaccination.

The CDR3 nucleotides are TGTGCCAGCCGGGACGACAGGGTATCTGAAGCTTTCTTT. Encoded protein: CASRDDRVSEAFF. This chain links TRBV19 with TRBJ1-1, with TRBD1 identical over 7 bases. Per germline, CDR1 LNHDA and CDR2 SQIVND (reference sequence). The CDR3 spans 13 residues. V lost 9 bases to trimming and J lost 6 bases; unmatched junction nucleotides: 10. Using reference TRBV19 and TRBJ1-1 for the parts outside the CDR3, the full variable domain is DGGITQSPKYLFRKEGQNVTLSCEQNLNHDAMYWYRQDPGQGLRLIYYSQIVNDFQKGDIAEGYSVSREKKESFPLTVTSAQKNPTAFYLCASRDDRVSEAFFGQGTRLTVV.